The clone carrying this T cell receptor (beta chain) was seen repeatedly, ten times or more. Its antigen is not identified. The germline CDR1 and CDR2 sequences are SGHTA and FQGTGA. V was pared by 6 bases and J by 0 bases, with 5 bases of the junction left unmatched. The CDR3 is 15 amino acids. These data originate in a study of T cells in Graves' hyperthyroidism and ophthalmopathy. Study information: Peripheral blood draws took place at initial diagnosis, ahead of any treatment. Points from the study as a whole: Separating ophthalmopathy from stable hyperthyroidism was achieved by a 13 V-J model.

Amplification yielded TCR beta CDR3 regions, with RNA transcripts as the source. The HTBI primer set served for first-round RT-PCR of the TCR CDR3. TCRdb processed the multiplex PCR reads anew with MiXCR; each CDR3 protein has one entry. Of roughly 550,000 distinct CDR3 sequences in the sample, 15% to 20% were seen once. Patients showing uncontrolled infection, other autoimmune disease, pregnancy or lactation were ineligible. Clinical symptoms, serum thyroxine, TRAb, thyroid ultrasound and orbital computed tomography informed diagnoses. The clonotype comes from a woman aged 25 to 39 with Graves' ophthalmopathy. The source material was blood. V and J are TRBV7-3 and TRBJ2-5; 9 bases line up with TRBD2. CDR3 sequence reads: CASSRAGGYQETQYF. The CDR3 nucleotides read TGTGCCAGCAGTAGGGCGGGAGGGTACCAAGAGACCCAGTACTTC.